These 9 T cell receptor beta chains came from one sample sequenced in a study of circulating CD8 cells and anti-PD-1 response in melanoma. Sorting of live CD3+CD8+TCRalphabeta+ cells by PD-1 and/or TIGIT gave four subsets. Each library started from 15 ng of total RNA using the QIAseq Immune Repertoire TCR panel. TCRdb passed the reads through MiXCR, listing each CDR3 protein once. The table includes fewer than 1,000 distinct CDR3 sequences, about 8.7% detected once. The specimen was CD8+ T cells from PBMCs, collected at baseline or after one month of anti-PD-1 therapy (not recorded which). Every receptor here comes from a human donor with melanoma.

In this sample, this clonotype is medium-sized. This chain joins TRBV20-1 and TRBJ2-1; D is perhaps TRBD1 (5 bases). Germline lookup yields CDR1 DFQATT and CDR2 SNEGSKA (reference sequence). V lost 4 bases and J lost 4, with 8 bases in between. The CDR3 contains 12 residues. The DNA of the CDR3 is TGCAGTGCTATGGGGCCTTACAATGAGCAGTTCTTC. Amino acids: CSAMGPYNEQFF.

By its share, this clonotype is large (0.1 to 1%). The V and J genes are TRBV19 and TRBJ1-1, with a tentative D call TRBD1 (6 bases). CDR3 length equals 15 residues. Trimming stripped 3 bases from V and 4 bases from J, with 15 bases between. Per germline, CDR1 LNHDA and CDR2 SQIVND (reference sequence). The CDR3 nucleotides are TGTGCCAGTAGTATTTTGCTGGGGGCGACCACTGAAGCTTTCTTT. Translation: CASSILLGATTEAFF.

This clonotype is labeled as medium-sized (0.01 to 0.1%). The chain uses TRBV11-2 and TRBJ2-7; D is undetermined. The CDR3 extends over 13 amino acids. Germline CDR1 and CDR2: SGHAT and FQNNGV. Trimming shortened V by 7 bases and J by 4 bases, and 14 bases separated the two germline ends. CDR3 sequence reads: CASTPPGWYEQYF. In DNA form, the CDR3 reads TGTGCCAGCACCCCCCCCGGTTGGTACGAGCAGTACTTC.

This clonotype is medium-sized in the sample. This chain joins TRBV12-5 and TRBJ2-2; the D gene is possibly TRBD1 (6 bases). The germline V gene encodes CDR1 LGHNT and CDR2 FRNRAP. The germline V and J ends were trimmed by 5 bases and 1 base, with 14 bases remaining between them. The CDR3 runs to 16 residues. The DNA of the CDR3 is TGTGCTAGTGGTCTTTCCGGGACACTGAACACCGGGGAGCTGTTTTTT. This translates into CASGLSGTLNTGELFF.

This clonotype is labeled as large. The J gene is TRBJ2-2, the V gene TRBV19; D is unresolved. The CDR3 spans 13 residues. Germline V gene sequence: CDR1 LNHDA, CDR2 SQIVND (reference sequence). Trimming took off 1 base at V and 4 bases at J, with 4 bases between the two ends. Written as DNA, the CDR3 is TGTGCCAGTAGTATAGGGCTCACCGGGGAGCTGTTTTTT. Its protein product is CASSIGLTGELFF. The full variable domain, its missing parts supplied by reference TRBV19 and TRBJ2-2, is DGGITQSPKYLFRKEGQNVTLSCEQNLNHDAMYWYRQDPGQGLRLIYYSQIVNDFQKGDIAEGYSVSREKKESFPLTVTSAQKNPTAFYLCASSIGLTGELFFGEGSRLTVL.

By proportion, this clonotype is medium-sized. The CDR3 DNA reads TGTGCCAGCAGCTTTTCGGGCGGCACAGATACGCAGTATTTT. This gives the protein CASSFSGGTDTQYF. The V call is TRBV7-2, the J call TRBJ2-3, with D unclear. Germline loops: CDR1 SGHTA, CDR2 FQGNSA. The V and J ends lost 3 bases and 1 base respectively, with 8 bases between them. The CDR3 spans 14 residues.

Concerning this clonotype itself: A much larger clone lies a single base off, so this may be a read error. The chain carries TRBV5-5 and TRBJ2-7; no clear D gene. The CDR3 loop spans 13 amino acids. Per germline, CDR1 SGHKS and CDR2 YYEKEE (reference sequence). Trimming took 0 bases from V and 5 from J, leaving 9 bases between them. The CDR3, as DNA: TGTGCCAGCAGCTTGGGGTCTCCTAACGAGCAGTACTTC. Protein sequence: CASSLGSPNEQYF.

Within the sample, this clonotype is large. This sequence joins TRBV25-1 and TRBJ2-3; D not certain. Germline CDR1 MGHDK, CDR2 SYGVNS. This CDR3 comprises 12 residues. Trimming took 0 bases from V and 4 from J, leaving 2 bases between them. The CDR3 nucleotides are TGTGCCAGCAGTGAATATCCAGATACGCAGTATTTT. Amino acids: CASSEYPDTQYF.

The chain joins TRBV27 to TRBJ2-7; 7 bases map to TRBD1. Germline CDR1 MNHEY, CDR2 SMNVEV (reference sequence). This CDR3 is built from 13 residues. J gave up 6 bases and V 2 bases, and 4 bases lay outside the gene matches. The CDR3 DNA reads as TGTGCCAGCAGTTTAGCAGGGGGAGTCGAGCAGTACTTC. Protein: CASSLAGGVEQYF.